This TCR beta chain emerged from a study of blood T cell repertoires in COVID-19. TCRdb's copy holds only in-frame clones and misses some; the assay was immunoSEQ multiplex PCR. Of 210,000 or so clones detected, under 80% appear once; the ten largest clones hold roughly 13%. The V gene end was trimmed by 4 bases and the J gene end by 8 bases; junction bases not matched to a gene: 4. CDR1 is SNHLY, CDR2 FYNNEI, per germline. The CDR3 runs 14 residues. V is TRBV2 and J is TRBJ1-6, with 8 nucleotides matching TRBD1. Sequencing was performed on peripheral blood. The receptor comes from a middle-aged man who had recovered from COVID-19. CDR3 sequence reads: CASSVYRGDSPLHF. As DNA, the CDR3 is TGTGCCAGCAGTGTTTACAGGGGGGATTCACCCCTCCACTTT.